These T cell receptor beta chains were read from a single sample in a study of shared clonotypes between healthy human individuals. Sequenced by immunoSEQ multiplex PCR; TCRdb stores in-frame clones only, minus some. The data show 2 million to 2.5 million clones, more than 90% seen once. Source material: naive CD4+ T cells sorted from blood. The receptors shown here come from a man aged 18 to 35 in good health. Both conserved end residues are part of each CDR3. The D gene is left open where the match is weak. A row's size may be missing; if present it is once, few, many or a size class.

v_gene	j_gene	d_gene	abundance	CDR3aa	CDR3nt
TRBV6-1	TRBJ2-2	-	-	CASSENPRFGELFF	TGTGCCAGCAGTGAAAACCCTCGATTCGGGGAGCTGTTTTTT
TRBV5-1	TRBJ2-7	-	-	CASSLEKYEQYF	TGCGCCAGCAGCTTGGAAAAATACGAGCAGTACTTC
TRBV10-3	TRBJ2-2	TRBD2	-	CAISAGGAGELFF	TGTGCCATCAGTGCGGGGGGTGCCGGGGAGCTGTTTTTT
TRBV6-5	TRBJ2-7	TRBD2	once	CASRKSGTTVYEQYF	TGTGCCAGCAGGAAATCAGGGACTACCGTCTACGAGCAGTACTTC
TRBV25-1	TRBJ2-1	TRBD2	-	CASTGAGMTYNEQFF	TGTGCCAGCACAGGAGCGGGGATGACCTACAATGAGCAGTTCTTC
TRBV30	TRBJ2-1	-	-	CAWSALQGAYEQFF	TGTGCCTGGAGTGCTCTACAGGGCGCGTATGAGCAGTTCTTC
TRBV10-3	TRBJ2-5	-	-	CAIRGQETQYF	TGTGCCATCAGAGGACAAGAGACCCAGTACTTC
TRBV5-1	TRBJ2-3	-	-	CASSPRGDMADTQYF	TGCGCCAGCAGCCCTAGGGGTGATATGGCAGATACGCAGTATTTT
TRBV29-1	TRBJ1-2	TRBD1	-	CSVETGEGYTF	TGCAGCGTCGAGACAGGGGAGGGCTACACCTTC
TRBV5-1	TRBJ2-2	-	-	CASSSTGSNGELFF	TGCGCCAGCAGCTCGACGGGGAGTAACGGGGAGCTGTTTTTT
TRBV13	TRBJ1-5	TRBD1	-	CASSARTGRDNQPQHF	TGTGCCAGCAGCGCCCGGACAGGGAGAGACAATCAGCCCCAGCATTTT
TRBV4-1	TRBJ1-2	-	-	CASSSGRGSNYGYTF	TGCGCCAGCAGCTCGGGGAGAGGCTCTAATTATGGCTACACCTTC
TRBV6-1	TRBJ1-1	TRBD1	-	CASRDRIMNTEAFF	TGTGCCAGCAGGGACAGGATTATGAACACTGAAGCTTTCTTT
TRBV29-1	TRBJ2-7	-	once	CSVGRSTYEQYF	TGCAGCGTTGGCCGCAGCACCTACGAGCAGTACTTC